This T cell receptor (beta chain) was profiled in a study of shared clonotypes between healthy human individuals. Clones were read by immunoSEQ multiplex PCR, and TCRdb kept only the in-frame ones, dropping some. The sample records some 1.1 million clones, approximately 80% being singletons. The receptor comes from a man between 18 and 29 years old in good health. Some clones in this sample may be carry-over from other donors' samples. The sample comprised memory CD4+ T cells from PBMCs. Indicated subset: CD45RA-negative fraction.

The CDR3 nucleotides are TGCGCCAGCAGCCAACAGGGATTCTCCTACAATGAGCAGTTCTTC. This gives the protein CASSQQGFSYNEQFF. V and J are TRBV4-1 and TRBJ2-1; D is perhaps TRBD1 (5 bases). CDR1 is MGHRA and CDR2 is YSYEKL in the germline V gene. Trimming pared 2 bases from V and 0 bases from J, leaving 8 bases between. The length of the CDR3 is 15 residues.